This T cell receptor (beta chain) was obtained from a study of T cell repertoires in cytomegalovirus infection. Whole-study results and caveats: HLA-C-restricted CMV clonotypes gave the most frequent clonotype in two of eight donors.

TCRdb used MiXCR to reprocess the reads, holding one entry per CDR3 protein. The sample has around 250,000 distinct CDR3 sequences, 15% to 20% seen once. CDR3 length: 14 amino acids. The germline V gene has CDR1 SGHVS and CDR2 FQNEAQ. About this clonotype: The target antigen is unknown. At one boundary the junction diverges from the germline segment, which might be a read error.

This chain uses TRBV7-8 with TRBJ1-1; D is uncertain. The sample was CD8+ T cells from PBMCs. This clonotype was sampled from a human donor in good health (CMV status not recorded). Some clones in this sample may be carry-over from other donors' samples. The CDR3 is CASSTPQPNTEAFF. CDR3 nucleotide sequence: TGCGCCAGCAGCACCCCACAGCCGAACACTGAAGCTTTCTTT.